The sequence of this T cell receptor (beta chain) was determined in a study of CD8 T cells in Susac syndrome. Regarding the study as a whole: The study's TCR sequencing and HLA analysis covered a relatively small number of individuals, and the study acknowledged this.

The sequenced target, TCR beta, came from blood CD8+ and CD4+ T cells. TEMRA cells were enriched by FACS, while CD8+ and CD4+ T cells were obtained through a negative isolation that was performed magnetically. Trimming removed 0 bases at V and 7 bases at J, with 9 bases between. The CDR3 spans 13 residues. Germline-derived CDR1 and CDR2 are MNHEY and SMNVEV (reference sequence). RNA was extracted with the RNeasy kit, and a quantity of roughly 0.5 to 1 ug was reverse transcribed using random hexamers. Amplification of the TCR beta CDR3 was carried out by immunoSEQ multiplex PCR, which spanned a total of 54 Vbeta and 13 Jbeta segments. Each CDR3 protein gets one entry after TCRdb re-called the immunoSEQ multiplex PCR reads with MiXCR. In the table there are roughly 100,000 distinct CDR3 sequences, 94% of which are singletons. In the case of this clonotype: Its antigen is still unknown.

The sequence derives from a human donor with Susac syndrome. V and J are TRBV27 and TRBJ1-1; possibly TRBD1 for D (6 bases). The sequencing input was CD8+ T cells from PBMCs. The chain's CDR3 is CASSLSGAGEAFF. CDR3 bases: TGTGCCAGCAGTTTATCGGGGGCCGGTGAAGCTTTCTTT.